The next 14 T cell receptor beta chains were all read from a single sample in a study of shared T cell receptors in the human thymus. The table came from immunoSEQ multiplex PCR; TCRdb's copy has only in-frame clones and leaves some out. The repertoire includes roughly 710,000 clones, approximately 85% of them detected once, and about 0.0098% sits in the top ten. In addition, the sample was reused for a study of human thymus T cells.

The sequenced material came from thymocytes. These receptors were collected from a girl under two years old with a congenital heart defect.

The chain links TRBV6-1 to TRBJ1-1, with TRBD1 identical over 10 bases. With V trimmed by 0 bases and J by 0 bases, 13 bases remained unmatched. Germline V gene lookup returns CDR1 MNHNS and CDR2 SASEGT. The CDR3 totals 20 residues. This CDR3 is CASSEAVYSGQGKMNTEAFF. As DNA, the CDR3 is TGTGCCAGCAGTGAAGCCGTATACTCGGGACAGGGGAAAATGAACACTGAAGCTTTCTTT.

On this clone itself: Additional DNA sequences in this sample encode the identical CDR3. V gene TRBV28 combines with J gene TRBJ1-1, with D perhaps TRBD1 (6 bases). The CDR3 sequence is 12 residues long. Germline V lookup: CDR1 MDHEN, CDR2 SYDVKM. V lost 2 bases to trimming and J lost 5 bases, with 6 bases between them. Here the CDR3 DNA reads TGTGCCAGCAGTTTACAGGGGACTGAAGCTTTCTTT. Protein product: CASSLQGTEAFF.

The rearrangement joins TRBV4-1 to TRBJ1-2; D remains ambiguous. Deletions cut 2 bases from V and 8 bases from J, with 18 bases between. The CDR3 sequence is 15 residues long. Looked up from germline, CDR1 is MGHRA and CDR2 is YSYEKL. CDR3 sequence: CASSQKEETLGGYTF. The CDR3 DNA reads TGCGCCAGCAGCCAAAAGGAGGAAACCTTAGGGGGCTACACCTTC.

This clone was counted a single time. The genes are TRBV7-2 and TRBJ1-2; 7 nucleotides align to TRBD1. The CDR3 has 14 amino acids. Germline V gene sequence: CDR1 SGHTA, CDR2 FQGNSA. The trim removed 0 bases at V and 4 bases at J, leaving 2 bases unmatched. The CDR3 sequence is CASSLAGTVYGYTF. The CDR3 nucleotides read TGTGCCAGCAGCTTAGCCGGGACAGTCTATGGCTACACCTTC.

The rearrangement links TRBV11-2 to TRBJ1-2, with 8 bases that match TRBD1. Unmatched junction bases numbered 9, after V lost 10 bases and J lost 8 bases. The CDR3 has 12 amino acids. Germline CDR1 is SGHAT and CDR2 is FQNNGV. This CDR3 is CATGQGILGYTF. As DNA, the CDR3 is TGTGCCACCGGACAGGGAATACTGGGCTACACCTTC.

V gene TRBV19 combines with J gene TRBJ1-5, with 8 nucleotides matching TRBD1. Trimming at V came to 5 bases and at J to 6 bases, leaving 18 bases not matched to a gene. The CDR3 covers 18 residues. The germline gives CDR1 LNHDA, CDR2 SQIVND (reference sequence). CDR3 protein: CASSPRGVTGGSGQPQHF. In DNA form, the CDR3 reads TGTGCCAGTAGTCCACGGGGAGTTACAGGGGGTTCTGGTCAGCCCCAGCATTTT.

This clone was recorded once. The chain combines TRBV27 with TRBJ1-2, with D unresolved. Germline lookup yields CDR1 MNHEY and CDR2 SMNVEV (reference sequence). Trimming pared 2 bases from V and 2 bases from J, leaving 6 bases between. The CDR3 has 13 residues. The CDR3 DNA reads TGTGCCAGCAGTTTAACCCAGAACTATGGCTACACCTTC. It specifies CASSLTQNYGYTF.

The chain carries TRBV7-9 and TRBJ2-7; 8 nucleotides align to TRBD1. Germline lookup yields CDR1 SEHNR and CDR2 FQNEAQ (reference sequence). Trimming removed 5 bases from V and 3 bases from J; junction bases left unmatched: 9. There are 15 residues in the CDR3. The CDR3 region has the DNA TGTGCCAGCAGCAACCAGGGGGCTTGGGGCTACGAGCAGTACTTC. This encodes CASSNQGAWGYEQYF.

Only a few counts were recorded for this clone. V is TRBV19 and J is TRBJ2-5; TRBD2 is a possible D gene (5 bases). Germline V CDR1 and CDR2: LNHDA, SQIVND (reference sequence). Between the trimmed V and J ends, which lost 3 bases and 2 bases, there was a span of 16 bases. This CDR3 spans 16 amino acids. CDR3 DNA: TGTGCCAGTAGTATGGTGGTGGGTCGGACTCAAGAGACCCAGTACTTC. Amino acids: CASSMVVGRTQETQYF.

The chain couples TRBV11-1 to TRBJ2-2; 8 nucleotides agree with TRBD2. With V trimmed by 5 bases and J by 3 bases, 2 bases remained unmatched. This CDR3 comprises 14 residues. Per the germline V gene, CDR1 is SGHAT and CDR2 is FQDESV (reference sequence). The CDR3 DNA is TGTGCCAGCAGCCTACTAGCGGACACCGGGGAGCTGTTTTTT. Protein product: CASSLLADTGELFF.

The rearrangement uses TRBV7-2 and TRBJ2-5; weak D call: TRBD1 (5 bases). Germline-derived CDR1 and CDR2 are SGHTA and FQGNSA. V lost 5 bases and J 5 bases, leaving 12 bases between the germline ends. The CDR3 spans 13 residues. Written as DNA, the CDR3 is TGTGCCAGCAGCCCAAGGACACAGGAGACCCAGTACTTC. This sequence encodes CASSPRTQETQYF. Full variable domain (remainder filled in from reference TRBV7-2 and TRBJ2-5): GAGVSQSPSNKVTEKGKDVELRCDPISGHTALYWYRQSLGQGLEFLIYFQGNSAPDKSGLPSDRFSAERTGGSVSTLTIQRTQQEDSAVYLCASSPRTQETQYFGPGTRLLVL.

The rearrangement links TRBV18 to TRBJ2-7, with D possibly matching TRBD1 (5 bases). Per germline, CDR1 KGHSH and CDR2 LQKENI. V was clipped by 1 base and J by 5 bases, with 15 bases between them. This CDR3 spans 15 amino acids. CDR3: CASSPLFQPGNEQYF. The CDR3 DNA reads as TGTGCCAGCTCACCACTTTTCCAACCAGGGAACGAGCAGTACTTC.

The J gene is TRBJ1-3, the V gene TRBV5-6; no clear D. Looked up from germline, CDR1 is SGHDT and CDR2 is YYEEEE. Between the trimmed V and J ends, which lost 5 bases and 0 bases, there was a span of 18 bases. The CDR3 totals 17 residues. CDR3 DNA sequence: TGTGCCAGCAGTCCCCGGACTGTTTCGAGCTCTGGAAACACCATATATTTT. This gives the protein CASSPRTVSSSGNTIYF.

The chain carries TRBV16 and TRBJ1-1, with 9 bases fitting TRBD1. V was clipped by 1 base and J by 1 base; unmatched bases: 10. Germline CDR1 and CDR2: KGHSY and FQNENV. The CDR3 runs to 18 residues. CDR3 protein: CASSQLGGTGLANTEAFF. As DNA, the CDR3 is TGTGCCAGCAGCCAATTGGGAGGGACAGGGTTAGCGAACACTGAAGCTTTCTTT.